Presented here are 22 T cell receptor beta chains from one specimen sequenced in a study of T cell responses to AZD1222 COVID-19 vaccine. Sequencing was performed with immunoSEQ multiplex PCR; in TCRdb, only in-frame clones are kept and a portion is missing. The sample has 120,000 to 150,000 clones, just over 90% seen once. The sequenced sample was peripheral blood, obtained on day 0 of MenACWY control vaccination. The source is an adult in good health.

This chain uses TRBV7-2 with TRBJ1-5, with D unresolved. The CDR3 runs to 16 residues. Between the trimmed V and J ends, which lost 3 bases and 3 bases, there was a span of 15 bases. From germline, CDR1 is SGHTA and CDR2 FQGNSA. DNA of the CDR3: TGTGCCAGCAGCTTTTTCAGCCTAGAACACAATCAGCCCCAGCATTTT. Its protein product is CASSFFSLEHNQPQHF.

J is TRBJ1-2 and V is TRBV5-1; 7 nucleotides line up with TRBD1. Germline CDR1 reads SGHRS; CDR2 reads YFSETQ. The junction had 16 bases not matched to a gene; V was cut back by 7 bases and J by 7 bases. The CDR3 contains 15 residues. CDR3 nucleotides: TGCGCCAGCCGGCCGGAAGCCAGGGGGAGTGGTGGCTACACCTTC. Translated: CASRPEARGSGGYTF.

V usage is TRBV12-3 or TRBV12-4 and J usage is TRBJ2-1; D is undetermined. Between the trimmed V and J ends, which lost 2 bases and 5 bases, there was a span of 7 bases. The CDR3 contains 13 residues. CDR3 DNA sequence: TGTGCCAGCAGTTTAATTCTTCACAATGAGCAGTTCTTC. Its translation is CASSLILHNEQFF.

This chain connects TRBV2 to TRBJ1-1, with D unresolved. The CDR3 runs to 14 residues. V lost 7 bases, J lost 8 bases, and 20 bases lay in between. Germline V gene lookup returns CDR1 SNHLY and CDR2 FYNNEI. The CDR3 DNA follows: TGTGCCAGCACCGAGCGGCTACCTGAGACCGAAGCTTTCTTT. It translates to CASTERLPETEAFF.

V usage is TRBV5-1 and J usage is TRBJ1-3; D is possibly TRBD1 (5 bases). Germline V lookup: CDR1 SGHRS, CDR2 YFSETQ. Trimming took off 0 bases at V and 3 bases at J, with 7 bases between the two ends. CDR3 length equals 14 residues. CDR3 in amino acids: CASSLAGIGNTIYF. CDR3 in DNA: TGCGCCAGCAGCTTGGCAGGGATTGGAAACACCATATATTTT.

The chain employs TRBV5-1 and TRBJ2-7; TRBD2 matches at 7 bases. The CDR3 is 15 amino acids. Losses at the gene ends were 4 bases for V and 6 bases for J; bases not matched to a gene: 13. CDR1 SGHRS and CDR2 YFSETQ come from the germline V gene. The CDR3 DNA follows: TGCGCCAGCAGCCTGGAGGGGAGGGCCGCTTCCGAGCAGTACTTC. Translating gives CASSLEGRAASEQYF. The full variable domain, its missing parts supplied by reference TRBV5-1 and TRBJ2-7, is KAGVTQTPRYLIKTRGQQVTLSCSPISGHRSVSWYQQTPGQGLQFLFEYFSETQRNKGNFPGRFSGRQFSNSRSEMNVSTLELGDSALYLCASSLEGRAASEQYFGPGTRLTVT.

The chain is built from TRBV20-1 and TRBJ2-3; no clear D gene. CDR3 length equals 10 residues. The germline gives CDR1 DFQATT, CDR2 SNEGSKA (reference sequence). Trimming took 2 bases from V and 7 from J, leaving 4 bases between them. The DNA for the CDR3 is TGCAGTGCTAGAAGTAATACGCAGTATTTT. Translation: CSARSNTQYF.

The V and J genes are TRBV25-1 and TRBJ2-5; TRBD2 aligns across 7 bases. The CDR3 consists of 13 residues. Germline trimming cut 1 base from V and 8 bases from J; bases unmatched to any gene: 4. Germline V gene sequence: CDR1 MGHDK, CDR2 SYGVNS. The CDR3: CASSESGGITQYF. CDR3 bases: TGTGCCAGCAGTGAATCGGGGGGTATAACCCAGTACTTC.

This clone has only a few counts. The chain carries TRBV6-5 and TRBJ1-5; 10 bases line up with TRBD1. V was clipped by 4 bases and J by 5 bases; unmatched bases: 5. The CDR3 has 15 residues. The germline V gene encodes CDR1 MNHEY and CDR2 SVGAGI. CDR3 in amino acids: CASSWTGGIDQPQHF. The CDR3 coding sequence is TGTGCCAGCAGTTGGACAGGGGGGATCGATCAGCCCCAGCATTTT.

The genes are TRBV30 and TRBJ1-1; TRBD1 aligns across 9 bases. The CDR3 has 13 amino acids. In germline, CDR1 is GTSNPN, CDR2 SVGIG (reference sequence). V gave up 0 bases and J gave up 4 bases; unmatched junction bases: 0. The CDR3 sequence is CAWSVDRGTEAFF. The CDR3 bases are TGTGCCTGGAGTGTGGACAGGGGCACTGAAGCTTTCTTT.

The chain is built from TRBV28 and TRBJ2-2, with 8 bases aligning to TRBD1. This CDR3 spans 15 amino acids. The V gene end was trimmed by 2 bases and the J gene end by 7 bases; junction bases not matched to a gene: 6. Germline CDR1 is MDHEN and CDR2 is SYDVKM. In DNA form, the CDR3 reads TGTGCCAGCAGTTTACGGACAGGGTTTGTCGGGGAGCTGTTTTTT. As protein: CASSLRTGFVGELFF.

This chain connects TRBV6-5 to TRBJ2-2; D possibly corresponds to TRBD1 (6 bases). Germline values: CDR1 MNHEY, CDR2 SVGAGI. Deletions cut 7 bases from V and 4 bases from J, with 10 bases between. This CDR3 is built from 13 residues. The CDR3 here is CASTQGSTGELFF. As DNA, the CDR3 is TGTGCCAGCACCCAGGGGAGCACCGGGGAGCTGTTTTTT.

The chain is built from TRBV3-1 (or the pseudogene TRBV3-2) and TRBJ2-3; D gene unclear. Looked up from germline, CDR1 is LGHDT and CDR2 is YNNKEL (reference sequence). V was pared by 5 bases and J by 1 base, with 7 bases between. The CDR3 loop spans 13 amino acids. The CDR3 DNA follows: TGTGCCAGCAGCGGACGTGGCACAGATACGCAGTATTTT. It translates to CASSGRGTDTQYF.

V gene TRBV12-3 or TRBV12-4 combines with J gene TRBJ1-2; 7 bases are a match to TRBD1. The CDR3 has 13 amino acids. Trimming cost V 6 bases and J 3 bases; bases outside gene matches: 4. CDR3 DNA sequence: TGTGCCAGCAGGGTCAGGGGGGACTATGGCTACACCTTC. It specifies CASRVRGDYGYTF.

This chain joins TRBV30 and TRBJ2-7, with D perhaps matching TRBD1 (5 bases). V was trimmed by 0 bases and J by 0 bases, leaving 9 bases between them. Germline V gives CDR1 GTSNPN, CDR2 SVGIG (reference sequence). CDR3 size: 14 residues. The CDR3 bases are TGTGCCTGGAGTGTCCAGGGCACCTCCTACGAGCAGTACTTC. It encodes CAWSVQGTSYEQYF.

The chain is built from TRBV7-9 and TRBJ2-6; 13 bases map to TRBD2. CDR1 SEHNR and CDR2 FQNEAQ come from the germline V gene (reference sequence). The CDR3 has 19 residues. Trimming took 5 bases from V and 2 from J; bases not matched to a gene: 9. The CDR3 DNA reads TGTGCCAGCAGCCGAGGGACTAGCGGGAAAATTACTGGGGCCAACGTCCTGACTTTC. This encodes CASSRGTSGKITGANVLTF.

The chain recombines TRBV9 with TRBJ1-6; D not certain. Germline values: CDR1 SGDLS, CDR2 YYNGEE. V was pared by 4 bases and J by 9 bases, with 17 bases between. CDR3 length equals 15 residues. For the CDR3, the DNA is TGTGCCAGCAGCAACAACCGGGCCAGTCTTTCACCCCTCCACTTT. As protein: CASSNNRASLSPLHF.

The chain carries TRBV28 and TRBJ1-2; 8 bases agree with TRBD1. Germline CDR1 reads MDHEN; CDR2 reads SYDVKM. V shed 8 bases, J shed 6 bases, and the junction held 17 bases outside the gene matches. The CDR3 totals 16 residues. For the CDR3, the DNA is TGTGCCAGCGATACTCCCGGCAGGGGGCTTTTGAATGGCTACACCTTC. This encodes CASDTPGRGLLNGYTF.

CDR3 sequence reads: CASSRGQSYNEQFF. CDR3 sequence (DNA): TGTGCCAGTAGCCGTGGACAGTCGTACAATGAGCAGTTCTTC. V usage is TRBV19 and J usage is TRBJ2-1, with D possibly matching TRBD1 (6 bases). V lost 6 bases and J 4 bases, leaving 13 bases between the germline ends. This CDR3 is built from 14 residues. The germline gives CDR1 LNHDA, CDR2 SQIVND (reference sequence). Based on the CDR3 plus reference TRBV19 and TRBJ2-1, the full variable domain is DGGITQSPKYLFRKEGQNVTLSCEQNLNHDAMYWYRQDPGQGLRLIYYSQIVNDFQKGDIAEGYSVSREKKESFPLTVTSAQKNPTAFYLCASSRGQSYNEQFFGPGTRLTVL.

This clone appeared once. The gene calls are TRBV6-2 or TRBV6-3 and TRBJ2-4; D tentatively reads TRBD1 or TRBD2 (5 bases each). The V end lost 4 bases, the J end lost 9 bases, and 13 bases lay between the germline ends. The germline gives CDR1 MNHEY, CDR2 SVGEGT. The CDR3 runs to 13 residues. CDR3 in DNA: TGTGCCAGCAGTTTCCCGGGGCACCGCATTCAGTACTTC. Encoded protein: CASSFPGHRIQYF.

The rearrangement joins TRBV6-5 to TRBJ1-1; D remains ambiguous. This CDR3 spans 12 amino acids. The germline CDR1 and CDR2 sequences are MNHEY and SVGAGI. V was clipped by 5 bases and J by 1 base, with 5 bases between them. The CDR3 sequence is CASSRGNTEAFF. CDR3 in DNA: TGTGCCAGCAGTAGAGGGAACACTGAAGCTTTCTTT.

The rearrangement links TRBV9 to TRBJ2-1, with 8 bases identical to TRBD2. The trim removed 5 bases at V and 4 bases at J, leaving 14 bases unmatched. The CDR3 runs to 17 residues. CDR1 is SGDLS and CDR2 is YYNGEE in the germline V gene. The CDR3 region is CASSLGGIAGLYNEQFF. The CDR3 DNA is TGTGCCAGCAGTCTGGGGGGTATAGCGGGGCTTTACAATGAGCAGTTCTTC.